This T cell receptor (beta chain) is drawn from a study of blood T cell repertoires in COVID-19. J gave up 12 bases and V 0 bases, and 9 bases lay outside the gene matches. The germline gives CDR1 SGHRS, CDR2 YFSETQ. The CDR3 covers 14 residues. Participant ages covered roughly 18 to 90 years across approximately 25 US areas. Per the original data handling: Quantification of nucleated cells was approximated via reference gene primer amplification. Generated by immunoSEQ multiplex PCR, the TCRdb table keeps only in-frame clones and is missing some. V and J calls plus clone size are reproduced from that table; the DNA served to infer D and trimming. The sample contains roughly 250,000 clones, 75% to 90% of which appear only once.

The TCR originated in a middle-aged woman with acute COVID-19. The chain combines TRBV5-1 with TRBJ2-1; 7 positions agree with TRBD2. Material: PBMCs or T cells enriched from blood (not recorded which). CDR3: CASSLASGGGGQFF. The CDR3 DNA sequence: TGCGCCAGCAGCTTGGCCTCGGGGGGAGGAGGGCAGTTCTTC.